This entry features one T cell receptor (beta chain) sequence. The ends lost 4 bases at V and 7 bases at J; junction bases unmatched: 7. Germline CDR1 and CDR2: SGHDN and FVKESK. This CDR3 is built from 14 residues. Naive CD8 cells, CD45RO-negative and positively selected for CCR7, excluded terminally differentiated effector memory CD45RA+ cells. The source of the sample is a study of shared clonotypes between healthy human individuals. Using immunoSEQ multiplex PCR, the repertoire was profiled, and TCRdb retains in-frame clones only, with some absent. The table records roughly 770,000 clones, about 97% of them present only once.

The receptor was derived from a man in his thirties or forties in good health. The specimen sequenced was naive CD8+ T cells sorted from blood. The genes are TRBV14 and TRBJ2-3; 8 bases line up with TRBD2. CDR3 sequence (DNA): TGTGCCAGCAGCCTCGCCGGGAGGGCTCATACGCAGTATTTT. Translated, it gives CASSLAGRAHTQYF.